The TCR beta chain under discussion was sequenced for a study of T cells in women clearing cervical HPV infection. In the study overall: Controls were women whose single incident HPV16 infection cleared within 12 months without precancer or cancer. Study results and caveats: CIN3+ cases had significantly higher TCR richness than controls; evenness did not differ.

Germline CDR1 SGHTA, CDR2 FQGNSA. The CDR3 totals 14 residues. Sequencing was performed with immunoSEQ multiplex PCR; in TCRdb, only in-frame clones are kept and a portion is missing. Its table lists 40,000 or so clones. With regard to this clone: Its antigen is still unknown. The sequenced fragment ends 3 residues before the CDR3 boundary, so the rest is inferred from the germline J gene.

This sequence joins TRBV7-2 and TRBJ1-2; D gene unclear. Sequenced material: blood buffy coat. This receptor was identified in a woman between 18 and 70 years old with a cervical HPV16 infection that either progressed to CIN3+ or cleared (not recorded which). CDR3 bases read: TGTGCCAGCAGCTTAGCGCTAGTGGTAGATACC. Its translation is CASSLALVVDT. The complete CDR3 protein is CASSLALVVDTYTF.